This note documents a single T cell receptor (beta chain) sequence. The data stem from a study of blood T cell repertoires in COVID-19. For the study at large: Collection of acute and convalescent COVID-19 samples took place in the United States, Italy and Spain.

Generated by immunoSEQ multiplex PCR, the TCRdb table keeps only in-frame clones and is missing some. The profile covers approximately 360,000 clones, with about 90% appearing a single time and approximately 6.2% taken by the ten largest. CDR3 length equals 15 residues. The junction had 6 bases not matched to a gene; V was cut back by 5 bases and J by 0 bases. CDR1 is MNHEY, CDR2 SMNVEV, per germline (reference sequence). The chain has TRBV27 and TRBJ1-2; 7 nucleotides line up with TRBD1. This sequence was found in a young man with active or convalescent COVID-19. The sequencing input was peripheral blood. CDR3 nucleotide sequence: TGTGCCAGCAGTCCGGGGACAGCTTCTAACTATGGCTACACCTTC. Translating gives CASSPGTASNYGYTF.